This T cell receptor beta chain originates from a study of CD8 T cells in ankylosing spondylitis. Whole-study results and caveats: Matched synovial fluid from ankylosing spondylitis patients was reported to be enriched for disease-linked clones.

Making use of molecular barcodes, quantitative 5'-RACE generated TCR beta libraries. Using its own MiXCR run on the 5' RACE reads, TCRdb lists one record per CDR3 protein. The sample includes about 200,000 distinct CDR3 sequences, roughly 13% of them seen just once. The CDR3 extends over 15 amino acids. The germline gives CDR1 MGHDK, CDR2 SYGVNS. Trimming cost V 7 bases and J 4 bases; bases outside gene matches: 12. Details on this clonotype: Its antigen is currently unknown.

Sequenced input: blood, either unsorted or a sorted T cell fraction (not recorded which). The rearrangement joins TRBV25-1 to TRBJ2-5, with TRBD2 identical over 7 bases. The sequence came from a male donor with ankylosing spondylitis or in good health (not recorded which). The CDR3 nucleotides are TGTGCCAGCAAAAGCCGGGAGCAGCGGGGAGAGACCCAGTACTTC. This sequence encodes CASKSREQRGETQYF.